These 22 T cell receptor beta chains were sequenced from one sample in a study of shared clonotypes between healthy human individuals. TCRdb's table, derived via immunoSEQ multiplex PCR, lists solely in-frame clones and lacks some. The table includes some 580,000 clones, 98% detected once. It was CD45RO-negative cells, positively selected for CCR7, that made up naive CD8 cells, with terminally differentiated effector memory CD45RA+ cells excluded. Sequencing was carried out using naive CD8+ T cells sorted from blood. These TCRs come from a man aged 30 to 45 in good health.

The V gene is TRBV5-6, the J gene TRBJ2-2, with 10 bases aligning to TRBD2. The CDR3 extends over 15 amino acids. The germline CDR1 and CDR2 sequences are SGHDT and YYEEEE. The J segment lost 4 bases and the V segment lost 0 bases, leaving 0 bases of the junction unmatched. As DNA, the CDR3 is TGTGCCAGCAGCTTGGTAGCGGGAGGCACCGGGGAGCTGTTTTTT. Translated: CASSLVAGGTGELFF.

V gene TRBV4-1 combines with J gene TRBJ1-3; perhaps TRBD1 as D (5 bases). V was pared by 1 base and J by 4 bases, with 14 bases between. The length of the CDR3 is 16 residues. Germline CDR1 and CDR2: MGHRA and YSYEKL. This chain's CDR3 is CASSQVKGGEGNTIYF. CDR3 DNA: TGCGCCAGCAGCCAAGTGAAGGGAGGGGAAGGAAACACCATATATTTT.

This chain connects TRBV2 to TRBJ1-2; TRBD1 might be the D (5 bases). Trimming cost V 3 bases and J 2 bases, with 10 bases left between them. Germline V gene data show CDR1 as SNHLY and CDR2 as FYNNEI. The CDR3 runs 14 residues. Here the CDR3 reads CASSEGRANYGYTF. CDR3 in DNA: TGTGCCAGCAGTGAGGGCAGGGCCAACTATGGCTACACCTTC. Complete variable domain (other parts from reference TRBV2 and TRBJ1-2): EPEVTQTPSHQVTQMGQEVILRCVPISNHLYFYWYRQILGQKVEFLVSFYNNEISEKSEIFDDQFSVERPDGSNFTLKIRSTKLEDSAMYFCASSEGRANYGYTFGSGTRLTVV.

This chain links TRBV28 with TRBJ1-2; TRBD1 aligns across 7 bases. CDR3 length: 15 amino acids. V lost 4 bases, J lost 3 bases, and 8 bases stayed unmatched. The V gene's germline CDR1 is MDHEN and CDR2 SYDVKM. The CDR3 loop reads CASSSLTGADYGYTF. The CDR3 nucleotides read TGTGCCAGCAGTTCATTAACAGGGGCGGACTATGGCTACACCTTC.

V gene TRBV29-1 combines with J gene TRBJ2-7; TRBD2 matches 9 bases. This CDR3 is built from 15 residues. Germline-derived CDR1 and CDR2 are SQVTM and ANQGSEA. V gave up 0 bases and J gave up 2 bases; unmatched junction bases: 5. The CDR3 reads CSVEDYAGGPYEQYF. CDR3 nucleotide sequence: TGCAGCGTTGAAGATTATGCGGGAGGGCCCTACGAGCAGTACTTC.

The rearrangement links TRBV7-9 to TRBJ2-7; TRBD2 aligns across 8 bases. The germline V gene encodes CDR1 SEHNR and CDR2 FQNEAQ (reference sequence). J gave up 6 bases and V 5 bases, and 6 bases lay outside the gene matches. CDR3 size: 13 residues. The CDR3, as DNA: TGTGCCAGCAGCCCGAGCGGGAGTCCCGAGCAGTACTTC. It specifies CASSPSGSPEQYF.

This clone was counted once. The chain combines TRBV2 with TRBJ2-5, with D uncertain. Germline assignment: CDR1 SNHLY and CDR2 FYNNEI. CDR3 length equals 10 residues. V was trimmed by 4 bases and J by 10 bases, leaving 7 bases between them. This CDR3 is CASSVEVQYF. The CDR3 DNA reads TGTGCCAGCAGTGTCGAAGTCCAGTACTTC.

The chain couples TRBV5-1 to TRBJ1-1; D unclear. CDR1 and CDR2 (germline): SGHRS, YFSETQ. CDR3 size: 12 residues. V lost 0 bases, J lost 8 bases, and 8 bases lay in between. The CDR3 region is CASSLGVGEAFF. The CDR3 DNA reads TGCGCCAGCAGCTTGGGGGTGGGAGAAGCTTTCTTT.

Concerning this clone: Its ends do not fully match the called genes, so a read error is possible. The rearrangement uses TRBV7-7 and TRBJ2-1; 7 positions agree with TRBD2. CDR1 and CDR2 from the germline V gene are SSHAT and FNYEAQ (reference sequence). The CDR3 covers 14 residues. CDR3 loop: CASSLSGVHNEQFF. CDR3 sequence (DNA): TGTGCTAGCAGCTTGAGCGGGGTGCATAATGAGCAGTTCTTC.

The V call is TRBV28, the J call TRBJ1-1, with D possibly TRBD1 on 5 matching bases. This CDR3 region has 15 residues. V was shortened by 4 bases and J by 0 bases, with 12 bases between the two germline ends. Per the germline V gene, CDR1 is MDHEN and CDR2 is SYDVKM. CDR3 sequence (DNA): TGTGCCAGCAGTTCAGTAGGGACCATGAACACTGAAGCTTTCTTT. This gives the protein CASSSVGTMNTEAFF.

V and J are TRBV4-1 and TRBJ2-2; D unresolved. This CDR3 is 13 amino acids long. The germline gives CDR1 MGHRA, CDR2 YSYEKL. Trimming removed 4 bases from V and 5 bases from J, with 8 bases in between. The CDR3 region is CASSPRSTGELFF. In DNA, the CDR3 is TGCGCCAGCAGCCCTCGGTCAACCGGGGAGCTGTTTTTT.

V usage is TRBV5-6 and J usage is TRBJ1-2; possibly TRBD1 for D (6 bases). Germline lookup yields CDR1 SGHDT and CDR2 YYEEEE. The CDR3 sequence is 15 residues long. V was shortened by 5 bases and J by 4 bases, with 18 bases between the two germline ends. CDR3 loop: CASSSLDRSVYGYTF. Written as DNA, the CDR3 is TGTGCCAGCAGTTCTCTCGACAGGTCTGTCTATGGCTACACCTTC.

The V call is TRBV27, the J call TRBJ2-3, with 10 bases aligning to TRBD2. This CDR3 is built from 16 residues. Germline V gives CDR1 MNHEY, CDR2 SMNVEV (reference sequence). The V segment lost 5 bases and the J segment 1 base; nucleotides outside the gene matches: 6. The DNA of the CDR3 is TGTGCCAGCAGTCGACTAGGGACTAGCGGCACAGATACGCAGTATTTT. It codes for CASSRLGTSGTDTQYF.

This chain joins TRBV7-3 and TRBJ2-7, with TRBD2 matching over 14 bases. CDR1 and CDR2 (germline): SGHTA, FQGTGA. Trimming at V came to 3 bases and at J to 3 bases, leaving 4 bases not matched to a gene. The CDR3 loop spans 16 amino acids. The CDR3 bases are TGTGCCAGCAGCTTTGACGGGACTAGCGGGAGCTACGAGCAGTACTTC. Residues: CASSFDGTSGSYEQYF.

The V call is TRBV27, the J call TRBJ1-4; no definite D call. CDR1 is MNHEY, CDR2 SMNVEV, per germline (reference sequence). V was shortened by 8 bases and J by 8 bases, with 15 bases between the two germline ends. The CDR3 loop spans 13 amino acids. CDR3 sequence reads: CASRSLGGEKLFF. CDR3 DNA sequence: TGTGCCAGCCGGTCACTCGGAGGGGAAAAACTGTTTTTT.

This rearrangement joins TRBV12-5 to TRBJ2-2, with TRBD2 identical over 12 bases. V lost 1 base and J lost 6; bases outside the gene matches: 3. Germline V CDR1 and CDR2: LGHNT, FRNRAP. This CDR3 has 16 residues. As DNA, the CDR3 is TGTGCTAGTGGTTTGGGGACTAGCGGGATCTCCGGGGAGCTGTTTTTT. Its translation is CASGLGTSGISGELFF.

The V and J genes are TRBV7-4 and TRBJ2-7, with TRBD1 matching over 7 bases. Germline values: CDR1 SGHVT, CDR2 SQSDAQ. The length of the CDR3 is 17 residues. The junction had 16 bases not matched to a gene; V was cut back by 2 bases and J by 6 bases. CDR3 sequence (DNA): TGTGCCAGCAGCTTATCGCTTGGGGACAGCCTCCCGTCCGAGCAGTACTTC. This gives the protein CASSLSLGDSLPSEQYF.

The chain combines TRBV20-1 with TRBJ2-5; D perhaps matches TRBD1 (5 bases). Germline CDR1 reads DFQATT; CDR2 reads SNEGSKA (reference sequence). The CDR3 is 11 residues long. CDR3 residues: CTGHLQETQYF. Written as DNA, the CDR3 is TGCACAGGACACCTCCAAGAGACCCAGTACTTC.

This chain connects TRBV13 to TRBJ2-3; 9 bases are a match to TRBD2. The ends lost 4 bases at V and 2 bases at J; junction bases unmatched: 10. The CDR3 spans 17 residues. Germline CDR1 reads PRHDT; CDR2 reads FYEKMQ (reference sequence). CDR3 sequence (DNA): TGTGCCAGCAGCTCGGGGACTAGCCTGGGAGACACAGATACGCAGTATTTT. Translating it yields CASSSGTSLGDTDTQYF.

The V gene is TRBV30, the J gene TRBJ2-7; 11 bases align to TRBD2. Trimming at V came to 2 bases and at J to 3 bases, leaving 9 bases not matched to a gene. This CDR3 has 16 amino acids. Germline V gene data show CDR1 as GTSNPN and CDR2 as SVGIG (reference sequence). The CDR3 coding sequence is TGTGCCTGGAGTCCCGGACTAGCGGGCCTTAACTACGAGCAGTACTTC. This codes for CAWSPGLAGLNYEQYF.

This clone is a singleton in its sample. This sequence joins TRBV7-3 and TRBJ2-3, with D possibly being TRBD2 (6 bases). The CDR3 is 15 residues long. Trimming left V 5 bases short and J 5 bases short, with 17 bases between. Germline assignment: CDR1 SGHTA and CDR2 FQGTGA. This CDR3 reads CASSPWRGNKDTQYF. The CDR3 region has the DNA TGTGCCAGCAGCCCTTGGAGGGGTAATAAAGATACGCAGTATTTT.

The genes are TRBV7-9 and TRBJ2-7, with D maybe TRBD2 (5 bases). The CDR3 consists of 14 residues. The V and J ends lost 5 bases and 4 bases respectively, with 15 bases between them. Per germline, CDR1 SEHNR and CDR2 FQNEAQ (reference sequence). CDR3 nucleotide sequence: TGTGCCAGCAGCCATCCGCTTCGGACTTACGAGCAGTACTTC. As protein: CASSHPLRTYEQYF.